Listed below are T cell receptor beta chains from one sample, sequenced in a study of Ad26.COV2.S vaccination and SARS-CoV-2 variants. Data came from immunoSEQ multiplex PCR; TCRdb stores just in-frame clones and leaves some out. The sample records 350,000 to 450,000 clones, around 87% being singletons. The sequenced sample was peripheral blood, obtained in a trial of Ad26.COV2.S vaccine versus placebo. These receptor sequences come from a person between 18 and 60 years old who received the Ad26.COV2.S COVID-19 vaccine or a placebo. The CDR3 runs from the conserved cysteine through the conserved F or W. A D gene is named only where the DNA matches it firmly. Part of the rows lack a size; the others show once, few, many or a class for expanded clones.

d_call,clone_size,v_call,j_call,cdr3_aa,cdr3_nt
TRBD1,.,TRBV18,TRBJ1-2,CASSADRGYGYTF,TGTGCCAGCTCAGCGGACAGGGGTTATGGCTACACCTTC
.,.,TRBV6-5,TRBJ1-1,CASSYGDPASTEAFF,TGTGCCAGCAGTTACGGGGACCCCGCAAGCACTGAAGCTTTCTTT
.,.,TRBV7-2,TRBJ1-6,CASSLARQGPLSYNSPLHF,TGTGCCAGCAGCTTAGCTCGTCAGGGGCCCCTCTCCTATAATTCACCCCTCCACTTT
TRBD1,.,TRBV9,TRBJ1-2,CASSVARDRINYGYTF,TGTGCCAGCAGCGTAGCGCGGGACAGAATTAACTATGGCTACACCTTC
.,.,TRBV5-6,TRBJ2-3,CASSLGRGRGPPPDTQYF,TGTGCCAGCAGCTTGGGTAGGGGGCGGGGTCCTCCCCCAGATACGCAGTATTTT
.,.,TRBV7-3,TRBJ2-5,CASSLKVSGTQETQYF,TGTGCCAGCAGCTTAAAGGTATCCGGTACCCAAGAGACCCAGTACTTC
.,.,TRBV6-2/TRBV6-3,TRBJ2-5,CASSYSWTDLETQYF,TGTGCCAGCAGTTACTCTTGGACAGACCTGGAGACCCAGTACTTC
.,.,TRBV10-3,TRBJ2-5,CAISEKGNVWETQYF,TGTGCCATCAGTGAGAAGGGGAACGTCTGGGAGACCCAGTACTTC
TRBD1,.,TRBV5-6,TRBJ1-5,CASSGSGGVQPQHF,TGTGCCAGCAGCGGATCAGGGGGCGTTCAGCCCCAGCATTTT
TRBD1,.,TRBV6-6,TRBJ1-1,CASSFSMDRSNTEAFF,TGTGCCAGCAGTTTCTCGATGGACAGGTCGAACACTGAAGCTTTCTTT
.,once,TRBV5-6,TRBJ2-1,CASFRGSSYNEQFF,TGTGCCAGCTTTCGGGGGAGCTCCTACAATGAGCAGTTCTTC
.,once,TRBV7-3,TRBJ2-2,CASSFDSSNTGELFF,TGTGCCAGCAGCTTTGACAGTTCGAACACCGGGGAGCTGTTTTTT
.,.,TRBV21-1,TRBJ1-1,CASSKVGSAMNTEAFF,TGTGCCAGCAGCAAAGTTGGGTCAGCCATGAACACTGAAGCTTTCTTT
.,once,TRBV11-2,TRBJ2-1,CASSLQAAVSEQFF,TGTGCCAGCAGCTTACAGGCGGCCGTCAGTGAGCAGTTCTTC
.,.,TRBV6-1,TRBJ1-1,CASSDRATEAFF,TGTGCCAGCAGTGACAGAGCCACTGAAGCTTTCTTT
.,once,TRBV7-2,TRBJ2-3,CASSSPSTDTQYF,TGTGCCAGCAGCAGTCCTAGCACAGATACGCAGTATTTT
TRBD1,.,TRBV5-6,TRBJ1-1,CASSAGTGAMNTEAFF,TGTGCCAGCAGCGCAGGGACAGGCGCAATGAACACTGAAGCTTTCTTT
.,.,TRBV6-1,TRBJ1-2,CASSEWEDYGYTF,TGTGCCAGCAGTGAGTGGGAGGACTATGGCTACACCTTC
.,.,TRBV19,TRBJ1-2,CASSIGRASRGYGYTF,TGTGCCAGTAGTATAGGGAGGGCCAGCCGAGGATATGGCTACACCTTC
TRBD1,.,TRBV4-1,TRBJ1-1,CASSPRPWTGIGAFF,TGCGCCAGCAGCCCCCGCCCTTGGACAGGGATAGGAGCTTTCTTT
.,.,TRBV5-1,TRBJ2-2,CASSYTGDADTGELFF,TGCGCCAGCAGCTACACAGGTGACGCGGACACCGGGGAGCTGTTTTTT
.,.,TRBV6-5,TRBJ2-5,CASSYVLQGRETQYF,TGTGCCAGCAGTTACGTATTACAGGGTAGGGAGACCCAGTACTTC
.,.,TRBV6-2/TRBV6-3,TRBJ2-7,CASSYSWSSYEQYF,TGTGCCAGCAGTTACTCGTGGAGCTCCTACGAGCAGTACTTC
.,.,TRBV6-5,TRBJ2-7,CASRTGSGAYEQYF,TGTGCCAGCAGGACAGGTTCTGGGGCCTACGAGCAGTACTTC
.,.,TRBV3-1/TRBV3-2,TRBJ1-1,CASSTVQNTEAFF,TGTGCCAGCAGCACGGTCCAGAACACTGAAGCTTTCTTT
.,.,TRBV30,TRBJ1-5,CAWSHGGRDNQPQHF,TGTGCCTGGAGTCATGGGGGGCGAGACAATCAGCCCCAGCATTTT
TRBD1,.,TRBV10-3,TRBJ1-2,CAISETGTDRYGYTF,TGTGCCATCAGTGAGACCGGGACAGATCGATATGGCTACACCTTC
.,once,TRBV4-2,TRBJ2-3,CASSHGTDTQYF,TGTGCCAGCAGCCATGGCACAGATACGCAGTATTTT
TRBD2,.,TRBV5-6,TRBJ2-3,CASRKGLAGYTDTQYF,TGTGCCAGCAGAAAGGGACTAGCGGGATACACAGATACGCAGTATTTT
.,.,TRBV3-1/TRBV3-2,TRBJ1-1,CASSQGPSPNTEAFF,TGTGCCAGCAGCCAAGGTCCCAGCCCAAACACTGAAGCTTTCTTT
.,.,TRBV18,TRBJ2-5,CASSPSGRGLETQYF,TGTGCCAGCTCACCGTCGGGCCGAGGCCTAGAGACCCAGTACTTC
.,.,TRBV5-1,TRBJ2-7,CASSLQGPFSYEQYF,TGCGCCAGCAGCCTCCAGGGACCCTTCTCCTACGAGCAGTACTTC
.,.,TRBV7-9,TRBJ2-7,CASSLAEFHTYEQYF,TGTGCCAGCAGCTTAGCTGAGTTTCACACCTACGAGCAGTACTTC
TRBD1,.,TRBV4-1,TRBJ1-1,CASSLEQGMNTEAFF,TGCGCCAGCAGCCTAGAACAGGGGATGAACACTGAAGCTTTCTTT
.,.,TRBV28,TRBJ2-1,CASSFVVMVNEQFF,TGTGCCAGCAGTTTTGTGGTAATGGTCAATGAGCAGTTCTTC
.,.,TRBV5-1,TRBJ1-3,CASSLVSGSGNTIYF,TGCGCCAGCAGCTTGGTAAGCGGATCTGGAAACACCATATATTTT
.,.,TRBV30,TRBJ1-2,CAWIGRANYGYTF,TGTGCCTGGATAGGCAGGGCGAACTATGGCTACACCTTC
TRBD2,.,TRBV30,TRBJ2-7,CAWEERGGSYEQYF,TGTGCCTGGGAGGAACGGGGGGGCTCCTACGAGCAGTACTTC
TRBD1,.,TRBV5-6,TRBJ1-1,CASNPADRVSTEAFF,TGTGCCAGCAATCCTGCCGACAGGGTGAGCACTGAAGCTTTCTTT
TRBD1,.,TRBV6-5,TRBJ1-1,CASSLHRGQAEAFF,TGTGCCAGCAGTTTACACAGGGGGCAAGCTGAAGCTTTCTTT
TRBD1,.,TRBV29-1,TRBJ2-1,CSVSTGANEQFF,TGCAGCGTTTCGACAGGGGCGAATGAGCAGTTCTTC
.,.,TRBV6-5,TRBJ1-4,CASSYGPSTNEKLFF,TGTGCCAGCAGTTACGGTCCTTCAACTAATGAAAAACTGTTTTTT
.,.,TRBV12-3/TRBV12-4,TRBJ1-2,CASSFTGPYGYTF,TGTGCCAGCAGTTTCACAGGGCCCTATGGCTACACCTTC
.,.,TRBV7-2,TRBJ1-3,CASSLALAGNTIYF,TGTGCCAGCAGCTTAGCGTTGGCTGGAAACACCATATATTTT
.,.,TRBV15,TRBJ2-1,CATSRATANEQFF,TGTGCCACCAGCAGAGCCACGGCGAATGAGCAGTTCTTC
TRBD1,few,TRBV4-1,TRBJ1-6,CASSQETGVNSPLHF,TGCGCCAGCAGCCAAGAAACAGGGGTGAATTCACCCCTCCACTTT
.,.,TRBV20-1,TRBJ1-2,CSASTGNYGYTF,TGCAGTGCTAGTACCGGAAACTATGGCTACACCTTC
TRBD1,.,TRBV6-4,TRBJ2-1,CASSDPGTGVNEQFF,TGTGCCAGCAGTGACCCCGGGACAGGGGTGAATGAGCAGTTCTTC